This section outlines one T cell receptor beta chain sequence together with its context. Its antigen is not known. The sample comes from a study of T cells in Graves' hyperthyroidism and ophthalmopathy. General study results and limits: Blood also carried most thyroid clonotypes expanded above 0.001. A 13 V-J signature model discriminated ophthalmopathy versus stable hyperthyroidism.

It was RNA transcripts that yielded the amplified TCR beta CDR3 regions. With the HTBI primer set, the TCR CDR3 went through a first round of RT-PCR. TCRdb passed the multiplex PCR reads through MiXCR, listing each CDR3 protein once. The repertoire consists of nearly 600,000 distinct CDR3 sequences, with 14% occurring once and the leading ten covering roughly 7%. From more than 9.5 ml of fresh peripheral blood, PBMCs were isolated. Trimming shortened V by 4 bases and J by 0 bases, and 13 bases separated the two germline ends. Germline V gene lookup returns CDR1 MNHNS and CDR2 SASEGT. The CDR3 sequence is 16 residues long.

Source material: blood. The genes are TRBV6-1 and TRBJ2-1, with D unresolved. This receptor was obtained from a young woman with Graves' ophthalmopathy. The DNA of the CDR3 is TGTGCCAGCAGTGTGGGGATAAGGGACTCCTACAATGAGCAGTTCTTC. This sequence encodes CASSVGIRDSYNEQFF.